A single T cell receptor (beta chain) is shown here with its context. Antigen unknown. This entry belongs to a study of CD8 T cells in Susac syndrome. Study results and caveats: The relatively small number of individuals in the TCR sequencing and HLA analysis was acknowledged by the study.

Negative isolation was used for CD8+ and CD4+ T cells and FACS enrichment for TEMRA cells. The CDR3 is made up of 16 amino acids. V was cut by 0 bases and J by 7 bases, with 19 bases left in between. Germline V gene sequence: CDR1 DFQATT, CDR2 SNEGSKA (reference sequence). Random hexamers primed reverse transcription of about 0.45 to 1 ug RNA. Amplification of TCR beta CDR3 spanned 54 Vbeta and 13 Jbeta via immunoSEQ multiplex PCR. TCRdb processed the immunoSEQ multiplex PCR reads anew with MiXCR; each CDR3 protein has one entry. The sample lists about 200,000 distinct CDR3 sequences, 95% occurring once.

This chain connects TRBV20-1 to TRBJ2-4; D tentatively reads TRBD1 or TRBD2 (6 bases each). The sample comprised CD4+ T cells from PBMCs. The source of this sequence is a human donor in good health. CDR3 loop: CSARDGSGAQGNIQYF. The CDR3 region has the DNA TGCAGTGCTAGAGATGGTTCGGGGGCGCAGGGGAACATTCAGTACTTC.